This T cell receptor beta chain appears in the sequencing data of a study of blood T cell repertoires in COVID-19. About the research overall: Some COVID-19 samples were acute and others convalescent; all came from the United States, Italy and Spain. The cDNA or gDNA used as material had been derived from T cells, B-cell-depleted T cells, or PBMCs.

Germline V gene sequence: CDR1 GTSNPN, CDR2 SVGIG (reference sequence). The CDR3 spans 14 residues. The ends lost 5 bases at V and 7 bases at J; junction bases unmatched: 6. Authors' methods: Cell counts per sample came from amplifying reference gene primers. Clones were sequenced by immunoSEQ multiplex PCR, and TCRdb holds only the in-frame ones, with some missing. V and J calls and clone size are those listed in that table; D and trimming were worked out from the DNA. This sample carries 150,000 to 180,000 clones, over 65% of them seen once, and the ten largest clones take approximately 1.8%. The rearrangement uses TRBV30 and TRBJ1-4; 11 bases fit TRBD1. The specimen sequenced was peripheral blood. This clonotype was sampled from a man aged 80 or over with acute or convalescent COVID-19. The CDR3 here is CAWDEGQGGEKLFF. CDR3 nucleotides: TGTGCCTGGGACGAGGGACAGGGGGGTGAAAAACTGTTTTTT.